This T cell receptor (beta chain) was obtained from a study of T cell responses to AZD1222 COVID-19 vaccine. Profiling relied on immunoSEQ multiplex PCR, and the TCRdb table lists in-frame clones only, not all of them. The repertoire holds approximately 150,000 clones, with roughly 90% as singletons. Trimming removed 5 bases from V and 2 bases from J, with 15 bases in between. Germline assignment: CDR1 LNHDA and CDR2 SQIVND (reference sequence). The length of the CDR3 is 15 residues. General study results and limits: The study sampled repertoires only after the peak T cell response. Across the whole spike, CD4 TCRs peaked at regions 160-218 and 743-854.

Worth noting for this clone: The antigen remains unidentified.

This clonotype was obtained from an adult who received the AZD1222 COVID-19 vaccine. Sequences were derived from peripheral blood, sampled 28 days after the second AZD1222 dose. The chain has TRBV19 and TRBJ1-2; D possibly corresponds to TRBD1 (6 bases). Here the CDR3 reads CASSAAGQTNYGYTF. CDR3 nucleotide sequence: TGTGCCAGTAGTGCCGCTGGACAGACAAACTATGGCTACACCTTC.